The 30 T cell receptor beta chains below come from one sample, sequenced in a study of sequential checkpoint blockade in melanoma. Treatment described: randomized to nivolumab then ipilimumab (arm A) or the reverse (arm B). Only in-frame clones appear in the TCRdb table, and some are missing; sequencing was by immunoSEQ multiplex PCR. This table has approximately 9,000 clones, around 73% appearing once. The material sequenced was CD8+ T cells sorted from blood (inferred from file names), taken from a patient given nivolumab and ipilimumab in sequence. These TCRs come from a human donor with melanoma.

The V gene is TRBV18, the J gene TRBJ1-5; 9 bases match TRBD1. The J segment lost 1 base and the V segment lost 2 bases, leaving 21 bases of the junction unmatched. Germline assignment: CDR1 KGHSH and CDR2 LQKENI. The CDR3 is 22 amino acids. The CDR3: CASSPTHLWDRAGSLSNQPQHF. The CDR3, as DNA: TGTGCCAGCTCACCAACCCACCTATGGGACAGGGCTGGAAGCCTGAGCAATCAGCCCCAGCATTTT.

The chain joins TRBV7-8 to TRBJ2-5, with TRBD2 matching 11 bases. V shed 7 bases and J 3 bases; nucleotides not matched to a gene: 13. Germline loops: CDR1 SGHVS, CDR2 FQNEAQ. CDR3 size: 17 residues. CDR3 residues: CASNSDGVSGREETQYF. CDR3 DNA: TGTGCCAGCAACTCCGATGGGGTTAGCGGGAGGGAAGAGACCCAGTACTTC.

V usage is TRBV4-1 and J usage is TRBJ2-5, with 10 bases matching TRBD2. Per germline, CDR1 MGHRA and CDR2 YSYEKL. Trimming at V came to 0 bases and at J to 4 bases, leaving 2 bases not matched to a gene. This CDR3 spans 15 amino acids. The CDR3 DNA reads as TGCGCCAGCAGCCAAGAACCTAGCGGGAGAGAGACCCAGTACTTC. Translation: CASSQEPSGRETQYF.

The chain uses TRBV19 and TRBJ2-3, with D possibly TRBD2 on 6 matching bases. CDR3 length equals 15 residues. V was clipped by 6 bases and J by 1 base, with 14 bases between them. The V gene's germline CDR1 is LNHDA and CDR2 SQIVND (reference sequence). The CDR3 coding sequence is TGTGCCAGTAGACTCTCTGGCGGGGGCACAGATACGCAGTATTTT. Translated: CASRLSGGGTDTQYF.

This sequence joins TRBV4-2 and TRBJ2-5; 10 bases fit TRBD2. Germline CDR1 reads LGHNA; CDR2 reads YNFKEQ. V was pared by 0 bases and J by 7 bases, with 8 bases of the junction left unmatched. This CDR3 is built from 16 residues. CDR3: CASSQDLASGSGTQYF. The CDR3 coding sequence is TGTGCCAGCAGCCAAGACTTGGCTAGCGGGAGTGGGACCCAGTACTTC.

The chain recombines TRBV11-3 with TRBJ2-3; D is undetermined. This CDR3 region has 12 residues. CDR1 is SGHNT, CDR2 YENEEA, per germline. Trimming pared 3 bases from V and 6 bases from J, leaving 7 bases between. The DNA of the CDR3 is TGTGCCAGCAGCTTTCCCGGGGATACGCAGTATTTT. This encodes CASSFPGDTQYF.

The V gene is TRBV19, the J gene TRBJ1-2; 8 bases agree with TRBD1. Trimming at V came to 3 bases and at J to 0 bases, leaving 9 bases not matched to a gene. Germline V gene lookup returns CDR1 LNHDA and CDR2 SQIVND (reference sequence). CDR3 length: 17 residues. CDR3 protein: CASSIGTGGAANYGYTF. Written as DNA, the CDR3 is TGTGCCAGTAGTATCGGGACAGGAGGAGCGGCTAACTATGGCTACACCTTC.

The gene calls are TRBV4-1 and TRBJ2-7; weak D call: TRBD2 (5 bases). Per germline, CDR1 MGHRA and CDR2 YSYEKL. The CDR3 loop spans 15 amino acids. Trimming cost V 4 bases and J 0 bases, with 13 bases left between them. CDR3 amino acids: CASSLPSGSSYEQYF. Here the CDR3 DNA reads TGCGCCAGCAGCCTCCCCTCGGGAAGCTCCTACGAGCAGTACTTC.

CDR3 coding DNA: TGTGCCAGCAGCTCACAGGGGGCCTACGAGCAGTACTTC. As protein: CASSSQGAYEQYF. The chain is built from TRBV11-3 and TRBJ2-7, with 8 bases that match TRBD1. Trimming removed 4 bases from V and 2 bases from J; junction bases left unmatched: 1. This CDR3 contains 13 residues. In germline, CDR1 is SGHNT, CDR2 YENEEA.

Notes on this clone: Relative to the germline gene, one junction end is altered; a read error may explain this. This chain connects TRBV29-1 to TRBJ1-2, with TRBD1 matching 7 bases. Looked up from germline, CDR1 is SQVTM and CDR2 is ANQGSEA. This CDR3 is built from 8 residues. The CDR3 coding sequence is TGCAGCGAGGGACAGAAGAACTTC. Its protein is CSEGQKNF.

V and J are TRBV2 and TRBJ2-5; 11 bases align to TRBD2. CDR1 SNHLY and CDR2 FYNNEI come from the germline V gene. CDR3 length equals 18 residues. With V trimmed by 4 bases and J by 7 bases, 17 bases remained unmatched. In DNA form, the CDR3 reads TGTGCCAGCAGTGTCGTCGTAGCGGGAGGGGAATCTTCTTGGACCCAGTACTTC. Translating it yields CASSVVVAGGESSWTQYF.

This clone was detected only a few times. The chain is built from TRBV10-3 and TRBJ1-5; D call uncertain. The CDR3 length is 14 residues. Germline CDR1 is ENHRY and CDR2 is SYGVKD. V was shortened by 6 bases and J by 0 bases, with 9 bases between the two germline ends. The CDR3 loop reads CAIRSEHSNQPQHF. The CDR3 DNA reads TGTGCCATCAGGAGCGAGCATAGCAATCAGCCCCAGCATTTT.

The V call is TRBV28, the J call TRBJ1-5; tentative D call: TRBD1 (6 bases). Germline CDR1 MDHEN, CDR2 SYDVKM. Trimming removed 4 bases at V and 0 bases at J, with 22 bases between. This CDR3 has 19 amino acids. The CDR3 is CASSSSSTGAYNSNQPQHF. CDR3 bases: TGTGCCAGCAGTTCTTCATCGACAGGAGCGTACAATAGCAATCAGCCCCAGCATTTT.

This clone has only one observation. The chain uses TRBV27 and TRBJ1-5, with unresolved D. The CDR3 has 12 amino acids. Germline V gene data show CDR1 as MNHEY and CDR2 as SMNVEV (reference sequence). Trimming left V 5 bases short and J 6 bases short, with 8 bases between. CDR3 loop: CASSAGGQPQHF. CDR3 bases: TGTGCCAGCAGTGCGGGTGGTCAGCCCCAGCATTTT.

This rearrangement joins TRBV11-1 to TRBJ1-6; D is perhaps TRBD1 (5 bases). The CDR3 is 12 amino acids. CDR1 and CDR2 from the germline V gene are SGHAT and FQDESV (reference sequence). V was clipped by 3 bases and J by 12 bases, with 9 bases between them. The CDR3 here is CASSFSGGPLHF. The CDR3 coding sequence is TGTGCCAGCAGCTTTTCCGGGGGACCCCTCCACTTT.

The rearrangement joins TRBV10-2 to TRBJ2-1, with a possible D match to TRBD2 (7 bases). Trimming stripped 5 bases from V and 7 bases from J, with 15 bases between. This CDR3 has 14 residues. Germline V gene lookup returns CDR1 WSHSY and CDR2 SAAADI. The CDR3 loop reads CASSSRGAWNEQFF. The CDR3 DNA is TGCGCCAGCAGTAGTCGGGGGGCCTGGAATGAGCAGTTCTTC.

This chain connects TRBV5-8 to TRBJ2-3, with TRBD2 identical over 12 bases. Trimming cost V 5 bases and J 4 bases; bases outside gene matches: 5. Per germline, CDR1 SGHTS and CDR2 YDEGEE. The CDR3 runs 15 residues. This CDR3 is CASRPSGGASDTQYF. DNA of the CDR3: TGTGCCAGCAGGCCTAGCGGGGGGGCCTCAGATACGCAGTATTTT.

The chain has TRBV25-1 and TRBJ2-1; no clear D gene. Deletions cut 0 bases from V and 6 bases from J, with 3 bases between. CDR3 length: 12 residues. Germline values: CDR1 MGHDK, CDR2 SYGVNS. The chain's CDR3 is CASSEYLNEQFF. The CDR3 DNA is TGTGCCAGCAGTGAATACCTCAATGAGCAGTTCTTC.

This clone was counted only a few times. The V call is TRBV25-1, the J call TRBJ2-1; D is possibly TRBD2 (5 bases). In germline, CDR1 is MGHDK, CDR2 SYGVNS. The V and J ends lost 10 bases and 2 bases respectively, with 12 bases between them. The length of the CDR3 is 13 residues. CDR3 loop: CATELRAYNEQFF. CDR3 in DNA: TGTGCCACCGAGTTGAGGGCCTACAATGAGCAGTTCTTC. The full variable domain, rest sourced from reference TRBV25-1 and TRBJ2-1, is EADIYQTPRYLVIGTGKKITLECSQTMGHDKMYWYQQDPGMELHLIHYSYGVNSTEKGDLSSESTVSRIRTEHFPLTLESARPSHTSQYLCATELRAYNEQFFGPGTRLTVL.

This sequence joins TRBV6-4 and TRBJ2-1; 7 nucleotides align to TRBD2. V shed 2 bases, J shed 7 bases, and the junction held 5 bases outside the gene matches. Per germline, CDR1 MRHNA and CDR2 SNTAGT. The CDR3 consists of 14 residues. In DNA, the CDR3 is TGTGCCAGCAGTGACAGAGCGGGAACGAATGAGCAGTTCTTC. It specifies CASSDRAGTNEQFF.

This clone was counted between two and nine times. The chain is built from TRBV6-1 and TRBJ2-1; D perhaps matches TRBD1 (5 bases). From germline, CDR1 is MNHNS and CDR2 SASEGT. The CDR3 sequence is 15 residues long. With 1 base removed from V and 1 base from J, the gap between germline ends came to 8 bases. The CDR3 protein is CASSEEAGSYNEQFF. For the CDR3, the DNA is TGTGCCAGCAGTGAAGAGGCAGGGTCCTACAATGAGCAGTTCTTC.

V gene TRBV6-1 combines with J gene TRBJ2-3, with 8 bases identical to TRBD2. The CDR3 runs 14 residues. Trimming at V came to 2 bases and at J to 3 bases, leaving 1 base not matched to a gene. Germline V CDR1 and CDR2: MNHNS, SASEGT. The CDR3 DNA is TGTGCCAGCAGTGAACGGGGGGGGACAGATACGCAGTATTTT. Its protein is CASSERGGTDTQYF.

V gene TRBV7-6 combines with J gene TRBJ1-5; D is unresolved. Germline values: CDR1 SGHVS, CDR2 FNYEAQ. This CDR3 comprises 14 residues. Trimming cost V 5 bases and J 3 bases, with 11 bases left between them. CDR3 protein: CASSMGRINQPQHF. The CDR3 nucleotides read TGTGCCAGCAGCATGGGGAGGATCAATCAGCCCCAGCATTTT.

This clone was counted only a few times. The rearrangement uses TRBV14 and TRBJ1-2, with TRBD1 identical over 7 bases. This CDR3 spans 13 amino acids. V lost 5 bases and J lost 3; bases outside the gene matches: 3. Germline CDR1 SGHDN, CDR2 FVKESK. CDR3 DNA sequence: TGTGCCAGCAGCGACGGGACAGACTATGGCTACACCTTC. Protein product: CASSDGTDYGYTF.

This chain joins TRBV5-1 and TRBJ2-7; 9 bases align to TRBD2. Germline CDR1 is SGHRS and CDR2 is YFSETQ. The CDR3 consists of 15 residues. Trimming cost V 1 base and J 7 bases; bases outside gene matches: 9. CDR3 residues: CASSLSSGSPGEQYV. DNA for the CDR3: TGCGCCAGCAGCTTGAGTAGCGGGAGCCCGGGGGAGCAGTACGTC.

The chain links TRBV9 to TRBJ2-4; TRBD2 matches 11 bases. CDR3 length: 19 amino acids. In germline, CDR1 is SGDLS, CDR2 YYNGEE. The V and J ends lost 4 bases and 5 bases, in that order; junction bases with no gene match: 17. DNA for the CDR3: TGTGCCAGCAGCTCGGGACTAGCGGACCCTGGGGGTCTGGAAAACATTCAGTACTTC. It translates to CASSSGLADPGGLENIQYF.

The chain couples TRBV5-4 to TRBJ1-2; 7 positions agree with TRBD1. This CDR3 comprises 15 residues. J gave up 4 bases and V 2 bases, and 8 bases lay outside the gene matches. The germline V gene encodes CDR1 SGHNT and CDR2 YYREEE (reference sequence). The CDR3, as DNA: TGTGCCAGCAGCTTTGAAGGGGACAGACGCTATGGCTACACCTTC. It is translated as CASSFEGDRRYGYTF.

This chain connects TRBV19 to TRBJ1-5; 10 nucleotides match TRBD1. Germline V gene sequence: CDR1 LNHDA, CDR2 SQIVND (reference sequence). The J segment lost 6 bases and the V segment lost 3 bases, leaving 8 bases of the junction unmatched. This CDR3 contains 16 residues. DNA for the CDR3: TGTGCCAGTAGTATCCCGGACAGGGGGGTGGCTCAGCCCCAGCATTTT. Its translation: CASSIPDRGVAQPQHF.

DNA for the CDR3: TGTGCCAGCACCACCCCGGAGGAGAGAGGCGAGCAGTACGTC. This encodes CASTTPEERGEQYV. The V gene is TRBV5-6, the J gene TRBJ2-7; a weak D match, TRBD2 (5 bases). From germline, CDR1 is SGHDT and CDR2 YYEEEE. This CDR3 has 14 amino acids. The ends were cut back, 6 bases at V and 6 bases at J, with 19 bases in the middle.

This clone was seen a single time. V is TRBV9 and J is TRBJ2-3, with 9 bases identical to TRBD2. Germline V gene sequence: CDR1 SGDLS, CDR2 YYNGEE. V trimming: 0 bases; J trimming: 4 bases; junction bases outside the gene matches: 3. The CDR3 runs to 15 residues. The CDR3 protein is CASSVGTSVADTQYF. For the CDR3, the DNA is TGTGCCAGCAGCGTAGGGACTAGCGTGGCAGATACGCAGTATTTT.